The sequence of this TCR beta chain was determined in a study of cytomegalovirus exposure and HLA in healthy donors. With 60 Vbeta and 13 Jbeta primers, the PCR was carried out. Libraries were prepared by immunoSEQ multiplex PCR; TCRdb keeps only in-frame clonotypes and omits some of them. The table includes some 250,000 clones, around 76% detected once. This CDR3 is 14 amino acids long. The V gene lost 11 bases and the J gene lost 0 bases, with 16 bases spanning the gap. Germline values: CDR1 SGHVS, CDR2 FQNEAQ. The sequence derives from a woman between 35 and 50 years old in good health and CMV-seropositive. Sequenced sample: PBMCs. The chain couples TRBV7-8 to TRBJ2-5; maybe TRBD1 (6 bases). CDR3 sequence: CAWRDRNYQETQYF. As DNA, the CDR3 is TGTGCCTGGCGAGACAGGAACTACCAAGAGACCCAGTACTTC.